This T cell receptor beta chain was observed in a study of cytomegalovirus exposure and HLA in healthy donors. CDR3 size: 17 residues. Germline V lookup: CDR1 SGHRS, CDR2 YFSETQ. The germline V and J ends were trimmed by 7 bases and 2 bases, with 21 bases remaining between them. With 60 Vbeta and 13 Jbeta primers, the PCR was carried out. Using immunoSEQ multiplex PCR, the repertoire was profiled, and TCRdb retains in-frame clones only, with some absent. The sample yields some 110,000 clones, roughly 83% seen once. The genes are TRBV5-1 and TRBJ2-2, with no clear D. The sample comprised PBMCs. The receptor was derived from a woman aged 18-29 years in good health and CMV-seropositive. The CDR3 DNA is TGCGCCAGCCCACCCTTTCTTCGAGGCCATAACACCGGGGAGCTGTTTTTT. Translated: CASPPFLRGHNTGELFF.